Reported below is one T cell receptor beta chain. This clonotype was counted many times. The antigen it binds to is not known. No base quality information exists; no much larger clone differs at one position. Hyperthyroidism patients were newly diagnosed, had a disease duration of under 2 months, and were aged 18 to 65 years. The study excluded patients with uncontrolled infections, other autoimmune diseases, pregnancy or lactation. Diagnoses were based on clinical symptoms, serum thyroxine and TRAb, thyroid ultrasound and orbital computed tomography. For progressor patients, blood was drawn at the first diagnosis of hyperthyroidism, before any ophthalmopathy symptoms had appeared. PBMCs were isolated from 8 to 10 ml of fresh peripheral blood by Ficoll-Paque density gradient centrifugation. Progressor patients were defined as those initially diagnosed with Graves' hyperthyroidism in whom ophthalmopathy developed during follow-up. Total RNA was extracted with Trizol reagent, and quality was checked on an Agilent 2100 Bioanalyzer.

These data are taken from a study of T cells in Graves' hyperthyroidism and ophthalmopathy (dated by TCRdb to between 2018 and 2021). Concerning the study at large: Peripheral blood was collected at initial diagnosis, before any treatment. To identify distinguishing TCR V-J signatures, a discovery cohort of around 98 patients was used, comprising roughly 45 with Graves' ophthalmopathy and 57 with stable Graves' hyperthyroidism. Whether ophthalmopathy could be predicted prospectively was tested in an independent validation cohort made up of roughly 20 hyperthyroidism patients plus 17 patients who later progressed to ophthalmopathy. For training and testing, the 100 or so patients in the discovery cohort were randomly divided in a 7:3 ratio. The study also compared thyroid tissue and blood T-cell repertoires from more than five Graves' hyperthyroidism patients. Once sampling was done, hyperthyroidism patients were given methimazole at a starting dose of 30 mg daily, whereas ophthalmopathy patients were given high-dose intravenous methylprednisolone. The paper reports TCR Vbeta CDR3 sequencing of fewer than 150 peripheral blood samples: around 41 ophthalmopathy, roughly 74 hyperthyroidism and 17 progressor patients.

TCR beta CDR3 regions were amplified from RNA transcripts. A first-round RT-PCR of the TCR CDR3 used the HTBI primer set with the Qiagen OneStep RT-PCR kit. The libraries were constructed in a second round of multiplex PCR and then size-selected and purified. Paired-end sequencing of the libraries was performed with 100 bp reads on an Illumina HiSeq2000. On the study's bioinformatics: Raw data were processed with SOAPnuke, discarding reads with adapters, uncalled bases, mean Phred below 15, or no exact constant-primer or identifier match. COPE v1.2.5 was used to merge high-quality paired reads, and clonotypes were defined as unique nucleotide sequences. MiTCR v1.1 was used to align clonotypes to the IMGT TRBV, TRBD and TRBJ reference segments. Analysis was restricted to V-J combinations with a frequency above 0.0001, which covered over 98% of repertoires. The TCS score was defined as F50 (clonal expansion) divided by E x V (chaos), with BLOSUM62-based TCRdist calculated between CDR3 peptides within each V-J. Welch's t-statistics and random forest reduced just over 500 V-J features to around 14, which were used in a naive Bayes classifier (R e1071). The public reads were reanalyzed by TCRdb: fastp trimming at Q25, MiXCR alignment, in-frame beta chains only. Each entry merges the rows of one CDR3 protein and shows their most common DNA and genes. For this entry, the V and J calls and clone size follow TCRdb and not the study's own pipeline. The sample table records over 200,000 distinct CDR3 sequences; less than 15% of these occur just once. 13% of the sample is in the top ten clones.

The CDR3 measures 14 amino acids from cysteine to phenylalanine. Only the CDR3 portion is preserved as DNA: 42 bases, with reading frame beginning at the first base. The junction shows trimming of 2 bases on V and 9 bases on J, plus 14 bases between the germline ends. The CDR1 and CDR2 encoded by the germline V gene (reference sequence) are LGHDT and YNNKEL. The paper's findings and limits, for the study overall: A 13 V-J signature model separated ophthalmopathy from stable hyperthyroidism, with about 90% sensitivity and about 81% specificity in cross-validation and 80%/75% in testing. Most expanded thyroid clonotypes (frequency above 0.001) were also found in blood, which suggests that blood repertoires may mirror thyroid immune responses. No statistical method was used to set the sample size in advance, and investigators knew the group allocation. In validation, the model predicted progression to ophthalmopathy a median of around 6.5 months before onset, with approximately 71% sensitivity and about 72% specificity.

Sequencing was done on a sample of blood. This clonotype originated in a woman aged 40 to 50 with Graves' hyperthyroidism that later progressed to Graves' ophthalmopathy. The chain couples TRBV3-1 to TRBJ2-1; there is no confident call for the D gene. The bases read TGTGCCAGCAGCCAAAGTTTTTTAATCTGTGAGCAGTTCTTC. Translated, this is CASSQSFLICEQFF.